These 2 T cell receptor beta chains were sequenced from one sample in a study of T cell responses to AZD1222 COVID-19 vaccine. Profiling relied on immunoSEQ multiplex PCR, and the TCRdb table lists in-frame clones only, not all of them. This table holds 120,000 to 150,000 clones, about 92% found once. The sample in question was peripheral blood, obtained on day 0 of AZD1222 vaccination. These receptor sequences come from an adult in good health.

The chain carries TRBV6-5 and TRBJ2-1; unclear D gene. The CDR3 consists of 16 residues. Trimming left V 0 bases short and J 8 bases short, with 17 bases between. Germline CDR1 and CDR2: MNHEY and SVGAGI. In nucleotides, the CDR3 is TGTGCCAGCAGTTACTCGAAGGCAGATAGTGGACATGAGCAGTTCTTC. Translation gives CASSYSKADSGHEQFF.

This clone occurred a few times. The chain recombines TRBV9 with TRBJ2-2; the D is unclear. CDR1 and CDR2 from the germline V gene are SGDLS and YYNGEE. The CDR3 loop spans 13 amino acids. The V and J ends lost 0 bases and 3 bases respectively, with 3 bases between them. CDR3 protein: CASSVVDTGELFF. The CDR3 DNA is TGTGCCAGCAGCGTAGTGGACACCGGGGAGCTGTTTTTT.